Listed below are T cell receptor beta chains from one sample, sequenced in a study of control samples from healthy donors and cancer patients. Libraries were prepared by immunoSEQ multiplex PCR; TCRdb keeps only in-frame clonotypes and omits some of them. The sample includes fewer than 250,000 clones, around 90% of them seen just once. Sequenced: blood. The origin of the receptors is a man aged 30 to 39 in good health. The conserved cysteine and the conserved F or W are not part of the CDR3 here. D genes are given only for firm matches.

V	D	J	CDR3
TRBV6-6	NA	TRBJ1-5	ASSYWGNSNQPQH
TRBV27	NA	TRBJ1-6	ASSLTPLGSPLH
TRBV15	NA	TRBJ1-6	ATSSDARVYSPLH
TRBV30	NA	TRBJ1-2	AWSLEGIYT
TRBV14	NA	TRBJ1-3	ASSQYVFTSGNTIY
TRBV2	TRBD2	TRBJ2-3	ASSRLAGGPDTQY
TRBV19	TRBD2	TRBJ2-3	ASSIRLAIVDTQY
TRBV6-1	NA	TRBJ2-7	ASSDGTFGEQY
TRBV12-3/TRBV12-4	NA	TRBJ2-1	ASKGSGPNEQF
TRBV5-1	NA	TRBJ1-6	ASNDGGLENSPLH
TRBV11-2	NA	TRBJ1-2	ASSLDRGNYGYT
TRBV11-2	TRBD1	TRBJ1-2	ASSLGGQAGGYT
TRBV12-3/TRBV12-4	NA	TRBJ1-5	ASSSPNLPQH
TRBV6-5	NA	TRBJ1-5	ASSRGAGGNQPQH
TRBV19	TRBD1	TRBJ1-5	ASSDRGQGNQPQH
TRBV9	NA	TRBJ2-7	ASSRDPAPYEQY
TRBV7-9	NA	TRBJ1-5	ASSLTASGYQPQH
TRBV6-1	NA	TRBJ1-4	ASSEFVGAAGTNEKLF
TRBV3-1/TRBV3-2	NA	TRBJ1-4	ASSRRDGNEKLF
TRBV18	NA	TRBJ1-1	ASSPVGRTSTEAF
TRBV19	NA	TRBJ1-1	ASSAGSNTEAF
TRBV7-9	NA	TRBJ1-5	ASSLAGPQH
TRBV11-2	NA	TRBJ2-7	ASRGGAHEQY
TRBV9	NA	TRBJ2-1	ASSVEWGADYNEQF
TRBV4-1	TRBD2	TRBJ2-1	ASSQSLAGRLDEQF
TRBV27	NA	TRBJ2-4	ASRSSGTTFKNIQY
TRBV7-6	NA	TRBJ1-2	ASSLRNDYGYT
TRBV5-6	TRBD1	TRBJ2-2	ASCLGQVSLTGELF
TRBV10-2	TRBD2	TRBJ2-7	ASSQPTSGGAYEQY
TRBV2	TRBD1	TRBJ1-1	ASSDLNRGAIVRLVEAF
TRBV5-1	NA	TRBJ2-3	ASSLQLGTDTQY
TRBV19	TRBD1	TRBJ2-2	ASDRGPGELF
TRBV6-5	TRBD1	TRBJ1-4	ASRRQGATNEKLF
TRBV4-1	TRBD1	TRBJ1-2	ASSPVGQVTYGYT
TRBV9	TRBD1	TRBJ2-1	ASSSLDRAGEQF
TRBV9	NA	TRBJ1-6	ASSLDGEGSPLH
TRBV3-1/TRBV3-2	TRBD2	TRBJ2-6	ASSQEGLAGVGANVLT
TRBV3-1/TRBV3-2	TRBD1	TRBJ1-6	ASSARDSNSPLH
TRBV11-2	NA	TRBJ2-2	ASSPWVGELF
TRBV18	TRBD1	TRBJ1-2	ASSPQKDRVYGYT
TRBV5-4	TRBD2	TRBJ2-1	ASSLGGLADNEQF
TRBV6-1	TRBD1	TRBJ1-1	ASSESVDRVLWAF
TRBV3-1/TRBV3-2	NA	TRBJ2-2	ASSQAGTGELF
TRBV7-2	NA	TRBJ2-7	ASSLGPSNYEQY
TRBV18	TRBD1	TRBJ1-1	ASATLSTGEGDTEAF
TRBV14	TRBD2	TRBJ2-2	ASSQRAGVNTGELF
TRBV6-5	NA	TRBJ2-1	ASTLTDEQF
TRBV19	NA	TRBJ1-4	ASSIHGTNEKLF
TRBV14	NA	TRBJ2-1	ASSQEGPDRISYNEQF
TRBV5-1	NA	TRBJ1-3	ASSLNGPGAILSSGNTIY
TRBV5-1	NA	TRBJ2-7	ASSLAGRAYEQY
TRBV25-1	NA	TRBJ1-3	ASRAEDSGATIY
TRBV4-1	NA	TRBJ1-5	ASSQDPVNQPQH